The T cell receptor beta chain under discussion was sequenced for a study of blood T cell repertoires in COVID-19. About the research overall: T cells, B-cell-depleted T cells, or PBMCs supplied cDNA or gDNA.

This clone was recorded a few times. V was clipped by 1 base and J by 5 bases, with 9 bases between them. There are 14 residues in the CDR3. Germline V gene lookup returns CDR1 MGHRA and CDR2 YSYEKL. Sequencing used immunoSEQ multiplex PCR; TCRdb keeps in-frame clones, though not all of them. The data hold 150,000 to 200,000 clones, with about 88% observed a single time. The chain employs TRBV4-1 and TRBJ1-5; maybe TRBD1 (6 bases). The sequencing input was peripheral blood. The TCR sequence derives from a man in his late teens or twenties with acute or convalescent COVID-19. The CDR3 DNA reads TGCGCCAGCAGCCAAGTTAAGGGGGATCAGCCCCAGCATTTT. Residues: CASSQVKGDQPQHF.